The rows below give T cell receptor beta chains drawn from one sample of a study of shared clonotypes between healthy human individuals. Using immunoSEQ multiplex PCR, the repertoire was profiled, and TCRdb retains in-frame clones only, with some absent. The data hold some 2,400,000 clones, with approximately 95% observed a single time. The sequencing input was naive CD4+ T cells sorted from blood. These receptors all stem from a man aged 18 to 29 in good health. The CDR3 runs from the conserved cysteine through the conserved F or W. D genes are given only for firm matches. Clone size appears in some rows only: once, few, many, or a class for an expanded clone.

size	V	D	J	CDR3	DNA
-	TRBV5-1	-	TRBJ2-7	CASSRLDSDYEQYF	TGCGCCAGCAGTCGCCTCGACAGTGACTACGAGCAGTACTTC
-	TRBV5-1	-	TRBJ2-7	CASSSAPTEQYF	TGCGCCAGCAGTTCGGCCCCAACCGAGCAGTACTTC
-	TRBV18	-	TRBJ2-5	CASLQGDGTETQYF	TGTGCCAGCTTACAGGGAGATGGAACAGAGACCCAGTACTTC
-	TRBV25-1	-	TRBJ2-4	CASSNFGKNIQYF	TGTGCCAGCAGTAACTTCGGCAAAAACATTCAGTACTTC
-	TRBV6-1	TRBD1	TRBJ2-7	CACRPTGLPYEQYF	TGTGCCTGCAGACCGACAGGGTTACCCTACGAGCAGTACTTC
once	TRBV30	TRBD1	TRBJ2-5	CAWGLTGGGETQYF	TGTGCCTGGGGTCTAACAGGGGGCGGCGAGACCCAGTACTTC
-	TRBV27	-	TRBJ1-1	CASSLGRPMNTEAFF	TGTGCCAGCAGTTTAGGCCGACCCATGAACACTGAAGCTTTCTTT
-	TRBV11-3	-	TRBJ2-2	CASSPSVGYTGELFF	TGTGCCAGCAGCCCCTCGGTGGGGTACACCGGGGAGCTGTTTTTT
-	TRBV28	-	TRBJ1-2	CASSPASLEVNYGYTF	TGTGCCAGCAGTCCTGCCTCCTTGGAGGTTAACTATGGCTACACCTTC
-	TRBV19	-	TRBJ1-2	CASSMVKGQVGGYTF	TGTGCCAGTAGTATGGTCAAGGGGCAAGTTGGTGGCTACACCTTC
-	TRBV5-1	TRBD2	TRBJ2-7	CASSLLAGQAYEQYF	TGCGCCAGCAGCTTGTTAGCGGGGCAGGCCTACGAGCAGTACTTC
-	TRBV6-5	TRBD1	TRBJ2-7	CASSSDRGLAEQYF	TGTGCCAGCAGTTCCGACAGGGGGCTGGCCGAGCAGTACTTC
-	TRBV6-5	TRBD2	TRBJ2-1	CASRQTGLASNEQFF	TGTGCCAGCAGACAAACGGGACTAGCCTCCAATGAGCAGTTCTTC
-	TRBV29-1	-	TRBJ1-1	CSVEEGSAFF	TGCAGCGTTGAAGAAGGGTCCGCTTTCTTT
-	TRBV5-1	-	TRBJ1-1	CASSLGPGLIYTEAFF	TGCGCCAGCAGCTTGGGTCCCGGACTGATATACACTGAAGCTTTCTTT
once	TRBV28	TRBD2	TRBJ2-7	CASSFQRGPYEQYF	TGTGCCAGCAGTTTCCAGCGGGGGCCCTACGAGCAGTACTTC
-	TRBV28	TRBD2	TRBJ2-5	CASNSFTSGQETQYF	TGTGCCAGCAACAGCTTTACTAGCGGCCAAGAGACCCAGTACTTC
-	TRBV4-3	TRBD1	TRBJ2-2	CASSQETGAGELFF	TGCGCCAGCAGCCAGGAAACAGGGGCCGGGGAGCTGTTTTTT
-	TRBV28	TRBD1	TRBJ2-7	CASIATGRLSYEQYF	TGTGCCAGCATCGCGACAGGGCGGCTCTCCTACGAGCAGTACTTC
-	TRBV21-1	-	TRBJ2-1	CASRLQGNEQFF	TGTGCCAGCAGACTACAGGGGAATGAGCAGTTCTTC
-	TRBV18	-	TRBJ1-3	CASQEPANTIYF	TGTGCCAGCCAAGAGCCCGCCAACACCATATATTTT
-	TRBV7-9	-	TRBJ2-2	CASSPDRPRDTGELFF	TGTGCCAGCAGCCCCGACAGGCCTAGGGACACCGGGGAGCTGTTTTTT
-	TRBV6-5	-	TRBJ1-2	CASRSSSYYGYTF	TGTGCCAGCCGGTCCAGCAGTTACTATGGCTACACCTTC
-	TRBV7-9	-	TRBJ1-5	CASSLEYSDQHF	TGTGCCAGCAGCTTAGAGTACAGCGACCAGCATTTT
-	TRBV29-1	-	TRBJ2-3	CSVAIGPGDTQYF	TGCAGCGTTGCTATAGGACCGGGGGATACGCAGTATTTT
-	TRBV2	TRBD2	TRBJ2-3	CASSQRASGGGTDTQYF	TGTGCCAGCAGCCAAAGGGCTAGCGGGGGGGGTACAGATACGCAGTATTTT
few	TRBV19	-	TRBJ1-2	CASSPADGPYGYTF	TGTGCCAGTAGTCCCGCGGACGGGCCCTACGGCTACACCTTC
-	TRBV4-1	-	TRBJ2-3	CASSNYKGPSTDTQYF	TGCGCCAGCAGCAACTACAAGGGGCCTAGCACAGATACGCAGTATTTT
once	TRBV15	TRBD2	TRBJ2-1	CATSYASGGTYEQFF	TGTGCCACCAGCTACGCTAGCGGGGGGACTTATGAGCAGTTCTTC
-	TRBV6-1	TRBD1	TRBJ2-2	CASKQGAAGELFF	TGTGCCAGCAAACAGGGGGCGGCCGGGGAGCTGTTTTTT
-	TRBV4-2	-	TRBJ2-3	CASSQVSGDTDTQYF	TGTGCCAGCAGCCAAGTAAGCGGAGACACAGATACGCAGTATTTT
-	TRBV5-1	-	TRBJ1-5	CASSPDGNQPQHF	TGCGCCAGCAGCCCGGACGGGAATCAGCCCCAGCATTTT
-	TRBV28	TRBD1	TRBJ2-7	CASSRGQGGEQYF	TGTGCCAGCAGCCGCGGACAGGGCGGGGAGCAGTACTTC
-	TRBV18	-	TRBJ1-4	CASSPAIATNEKLFF	TGTGCCAGCTCACCGGCGATTGCAACTAATGAAAAACTGTTTTTT
once	TRBV5-1	-	TRBJ2-7	CASSLEPGTEDYPYEQYF	TGCGCCAGCAGCTTGGAACCAGGGACGGAGGATTACCCCTACGAGCAGTACTTC
once	TRBV9	-	TRBJ2-1	CASSPGPTANEQFF	TGTGCCAGCAGCCCCGGGCCCACGGCCAATGAGCAGTTCTTC
-	TRBV5-1	-	TRBJ1-2	CASSLGSQGYGYTF	TGCGCCAGCAGCTTGGGTTCGCAGGGTTACGGCTACACCTTC
-	TRBV15	TRBD1	TRBJ1-5	CATSDRGTVNQPQHF	TGTGCCACCAGCGACAGGGGGACTGTCAATCAGCCCCAGCATTTT
-	TRBV10-2	TRBD1	TRBJ1-2	CASSPQPPGGKGYGYTF	TGCGCCAGCAGTCCCCAGCCCCCAGGGGGCAAAGGGTATGGCTACACCTTC
-	TRBV6-1	-	TRBJ1-3	CASGSLMLHTIYF	TGTGCCAGCGGCAGCCTCATGCTTCACACCATATATTTT
-	TRBV6-5	-	TRBJ1-4	CASSSLIGGIIEKLFF	TGTGCCAGCAGTTCCCTGATTGGGGGGATCATTGAAAAACTGTTTTTT
-	TRBV7-9	-	TRBJ1-4	CASSLGQDVEKLFF	TGTGCCAGCAGCTTAGGTCAGGACGTGGAAAAACTGTTTTTT
-	TRBV29-1	TRBD1	TRBJ1-1	CSVLPGQGLAFF	TGCAGCGTTCTACCGGGACAGGGGTTAGCTTTCTTT
-	TRBV6-5	-	TRBJ2-5	CASSYQGKETQYF	TGTGCCAGCAGTTATCAGGGGAAAGAGACCCAGTACTTC
-	TRBV25-1	-	TRBJ1-2	CASSESGAAQRYGYTF	TGTGCCAGCAGTGAATCGGGGGCGGCTCAGCGCTATGGCTACACCTTC
-	TRBV7-2	-	TRBJ2-6	CASSLVAIQPGANVLTF	TGTGCCAGCAGCTTAGTAGCTATACAGCCTGGGGCCAACGTCCTGACTTTC
-	TRBV11-2	-	TRBJ2-5	CASSLGRDGTQYF	TGTGCCAGCAGCTTAGGCAGAGATGGGACCCAGTACTTC
-	TRBV9	TRBD2	TRBJ2-7	CASSVGPGSGGAYEQYF	TGTGCCAGCAGCGTAGGTCCCGGTAGCGGGGGGGCCTACGAGCAGTACTTC
-	TRBV18	-	TRBJ2-5	CASSPPGSKETQYF	TGTGCCAGCTCACCACCGGGGTCGAAGGAGACCCAGTACTTC